The clone carrying this T cell receptor beta chain was observed at least ten times. Its specificity is not known. The entry originates in a study of molecular identifiers for immune sequencing clone quantification. Study results and limitations: With a barcode shared among identical TCR molecules, highly expanded clone sizes could be underestimated. Among roughly 910,000 naive cells, spiked Jurkat TCR RNA from a single cell was reportedly detectable.

This CDR3 spans 15 amino acids. With V trimmed by 10 bases and J by 5 bases, 10 bases remained unmatched. Germline CDR1 and CDR2: MNHNY and SVGAGI (reference sequence). TCRdb independently ran MiXCR on the PCR reads; one entry per CDR3 protein. Here the sample spans over 600,000 distinct CDR3 sequences, 20% being singletons. This receptor was taken from a human donor in good health. Some libraries in this study had Jurkat cell RNA spiked in. Sequencing was done on a sample of naive CD8+ T cells from blood, with Jurkat cell RNA spiked in. Subset reported: FACS-sorted CD8+CD4-CCR7+CD45RA+ naive T cells. The chain is built from TRBV6-6 and TRBJ2-2, with 10 positions matching TRBD2. The DNA of the CDR3 is TGTGCCATTCTTTGGCTAGCGGGAGATACCGGGGAGCTGTTTTTT. This encodes CAILWLAGDTGELFF.